This T cell receptor beta chain is from a study of OX40 agonist ivuxolimab in advanced cancers. Across the whole study: Dose-escalation cases comprised hepatocellular carcinoma, melanoma, renal cell or head and neck cancer.

Data came from immunoSEQ multiplex PCR; TCRdb stores just in-frame clones and leaves some out. Counted here are around 35,000 clones, approximately 84% occurring once; the ten biggest clones make up 20% to 25%. In regard to this clone: Its antigen is not known.

Germline CDR1 reads SEHNR; CDR2 reads FQNEAQ (reference sequence). This CDR3 spans 14 amino acids. J was trimmed by 1 base and V by 5 bases; bases with no gene match: 3. Study findings and constraints: The authors did not determine the antigen specificity of the expanded peripheral T cells. Certain nonresponding patients likewise had low normalized T-cell clonal expansion. On average, a greater number of expanded clones characterised CD8+ T cells relative to CD4+.

The receptor comes from an adult with an advanced solid tumor such as melanoma, head and neck, liver or kidney cancer. The chain links TRBV7-9 to TRBJ1-1; TRBD1 matches at 8 bases. The material sequenced was CD4+ or CD8+ T cells sorted from blood, taken in a trial of the OX40 agonist ivuxolimab. The CDR3 DNA reads TGTGCCAGCAGCAAGGGACAGGCGAACACTGAAGCTTTCTTT. The encoded protein is CASSKGQANTEAFF.